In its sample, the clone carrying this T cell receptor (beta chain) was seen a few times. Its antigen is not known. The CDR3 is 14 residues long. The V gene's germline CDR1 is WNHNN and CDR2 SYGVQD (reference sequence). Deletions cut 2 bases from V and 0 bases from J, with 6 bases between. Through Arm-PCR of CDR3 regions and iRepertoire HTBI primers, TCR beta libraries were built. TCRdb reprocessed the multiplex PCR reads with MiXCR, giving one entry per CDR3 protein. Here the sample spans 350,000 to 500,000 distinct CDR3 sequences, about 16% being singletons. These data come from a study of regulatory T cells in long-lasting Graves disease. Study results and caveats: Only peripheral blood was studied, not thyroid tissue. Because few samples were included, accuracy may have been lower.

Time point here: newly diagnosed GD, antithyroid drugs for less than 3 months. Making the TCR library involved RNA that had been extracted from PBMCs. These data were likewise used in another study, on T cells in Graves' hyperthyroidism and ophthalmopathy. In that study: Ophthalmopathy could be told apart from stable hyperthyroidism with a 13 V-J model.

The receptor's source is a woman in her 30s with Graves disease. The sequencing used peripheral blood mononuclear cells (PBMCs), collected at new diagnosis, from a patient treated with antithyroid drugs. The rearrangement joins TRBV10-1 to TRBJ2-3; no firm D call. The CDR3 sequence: CASSEKWSTDTQYF. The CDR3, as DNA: TGCGCCAGCAGTGAGAAGTGGAGCACAGATACGCAGTATTTT.